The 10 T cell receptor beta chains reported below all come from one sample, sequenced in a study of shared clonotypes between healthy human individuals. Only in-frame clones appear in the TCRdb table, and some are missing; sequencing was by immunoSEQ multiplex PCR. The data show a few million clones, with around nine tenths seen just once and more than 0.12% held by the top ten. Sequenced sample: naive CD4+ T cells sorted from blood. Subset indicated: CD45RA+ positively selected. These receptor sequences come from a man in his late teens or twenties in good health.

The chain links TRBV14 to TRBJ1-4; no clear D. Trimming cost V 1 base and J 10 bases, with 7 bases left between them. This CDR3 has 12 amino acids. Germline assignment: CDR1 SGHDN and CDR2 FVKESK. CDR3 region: CASSQGLSKLFF. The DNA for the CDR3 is TGTGCCAGCAGCCAAGGGCTTTCAAAACTGTTTTTT.

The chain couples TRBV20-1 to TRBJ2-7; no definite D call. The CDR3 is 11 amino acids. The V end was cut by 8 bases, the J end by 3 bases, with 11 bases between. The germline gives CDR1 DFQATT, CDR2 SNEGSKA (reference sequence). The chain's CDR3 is CSLPRNYEQYF. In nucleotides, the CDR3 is TGCAGTTTACCCAGGAACTACGAGCAGTACTTC.

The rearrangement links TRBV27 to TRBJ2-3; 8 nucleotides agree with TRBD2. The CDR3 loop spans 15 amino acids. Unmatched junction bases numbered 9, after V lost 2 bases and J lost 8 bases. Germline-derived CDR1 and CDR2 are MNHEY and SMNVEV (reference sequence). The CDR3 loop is CASSLRGGVLRTQYF. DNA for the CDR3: TGTGCCAGCAGTTTACGGGGGGGGGTTCTTCGTACGCAGTATTTT.

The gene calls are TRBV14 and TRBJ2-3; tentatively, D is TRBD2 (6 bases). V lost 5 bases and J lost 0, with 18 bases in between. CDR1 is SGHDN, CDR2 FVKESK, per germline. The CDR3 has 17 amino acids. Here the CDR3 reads CASSEHGLPESTDTQYF. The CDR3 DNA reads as TGTGCCAGCAGCGAACACGGACTACCCGAAAGCACAGATACGCAGTATTTT.

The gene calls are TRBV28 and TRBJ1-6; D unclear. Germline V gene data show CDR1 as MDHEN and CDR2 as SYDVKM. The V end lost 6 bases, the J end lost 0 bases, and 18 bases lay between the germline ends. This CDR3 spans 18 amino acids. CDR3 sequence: CASRARVVASSYNSPLHF. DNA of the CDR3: TGTGCCAGCAGGGCCCGGGTGGTGGCAAGCTCCTATAATTCACCCCTCCACTTT. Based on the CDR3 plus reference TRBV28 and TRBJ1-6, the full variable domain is DVKVTQSSRYLVKRTGEKVFLECVQDMDHENMFWYRQDPGLGLRLIYFSYDVKMKEKGDIPEGYSVSREKKERFSLILESASTNQTSMYLCASRARVVASSYNSPLHFGNGTRLTVT.

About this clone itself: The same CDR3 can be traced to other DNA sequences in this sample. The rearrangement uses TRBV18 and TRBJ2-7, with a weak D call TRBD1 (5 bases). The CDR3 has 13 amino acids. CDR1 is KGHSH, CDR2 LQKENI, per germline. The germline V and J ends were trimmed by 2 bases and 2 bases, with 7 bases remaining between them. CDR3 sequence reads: CASSPSGTYEQYF. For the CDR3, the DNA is TGTGCCAGCTCACCATCAGGGACCTACGAGCAGTACTTC.

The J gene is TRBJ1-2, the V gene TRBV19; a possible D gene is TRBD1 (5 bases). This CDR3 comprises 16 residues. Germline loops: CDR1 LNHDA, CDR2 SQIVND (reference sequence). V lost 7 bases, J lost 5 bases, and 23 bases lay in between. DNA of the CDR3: TGTGCCAGTACCCGCCTAGTATCGGGACCGCCTTATGGCTACACCTTC. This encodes CASTRLVSGPPYGYTF.

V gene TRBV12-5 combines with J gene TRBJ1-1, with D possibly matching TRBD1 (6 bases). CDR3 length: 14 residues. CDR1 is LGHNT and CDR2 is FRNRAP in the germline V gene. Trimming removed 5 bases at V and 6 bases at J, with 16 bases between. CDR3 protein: CASGQGQFSPEAFF. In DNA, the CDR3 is TGTGCTAGTGGTCAAGGACAGTTTAGCCCTGAAGCTTTCTTT.

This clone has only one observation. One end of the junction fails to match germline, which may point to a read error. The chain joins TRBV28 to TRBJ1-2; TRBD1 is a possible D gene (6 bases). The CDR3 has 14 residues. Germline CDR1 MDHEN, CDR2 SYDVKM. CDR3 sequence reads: CAISPYRADYGYTF. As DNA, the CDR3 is TGTGCCATCAGTCCCTACAGGGCTGACTATGGCTACACCTTC.

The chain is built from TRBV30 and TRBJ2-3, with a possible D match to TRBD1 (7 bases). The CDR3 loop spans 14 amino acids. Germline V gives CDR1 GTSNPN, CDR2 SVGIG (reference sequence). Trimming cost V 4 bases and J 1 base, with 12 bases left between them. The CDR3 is CAWTRGTGTDTQYF. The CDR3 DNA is TGTGCCTGGACCCGGGGGACAGGCACAGATACGCAGTATTTT.